Here is one TCR beta chain with its context. What it binds is unknown. The data are from a study of pediatric ulcerative colitis. Whole-study findings and limits: Rectal repertoires separated controls, mild-moderate and acute severe colitis. A couple of patients' blood samples yielded substantially fewer templates.

Rectal tissue came from one to two pinch biopsies taken at colonoscopy. Ulcerative colitis patients received no immunosuppressive medication before the diagnostic colonoscopy. V lost 5 bases, J lost 2 bases, and 14 bases lay in between. This CDR3 is built from 15 residues. Germline-derived CDR1 and CDR2 are MDHEN and SYDVKM. Samples were sequenced at Survey level, maximum 500,000 reads. Clones were read by immunoSEQ multiplex PCR, and TCRdb kept only the in-frame ones, dropping some. This table holds some 37,000 clones, around 73% found once. The sample comprised gut tissue. The TCR sequence derives from a boy younger than 18 with moderate ulcerative colitis. The chain joins TRBV28 to TRBJ2-3; D remains unclear. The CDR3 protein is CASSQTRGYTDTQYF. DNA of the CDR3: TGTGCCAGCAGTCAAACCCGAGGCTACACAGATACGCAGTATTTT.